These T cell receptor beta chains were read from a single sample in a study of blood T cell repertoires in COVID-19. Repertoires were generated with immunoSEQ multiplex PCR, while TCRdb's copy carries only in-frame clones and drops some. This sample carries some 160,000 clones, around 80% of them seen once, and the ten largest clones take 8%. Sequencing input: PBMCs or T cells enriched from blood (not recorded which). The receptors originated from a woman in her forties or fifties who had recovered from COVID-19. Both conserved end residues are part of each CDR3. Each record gives: CDR3 DNA, CDR3 protein, CDR3 length, clone size, J gene, V gene, D gene. D genes are given only for firm matches. Expanded clones get a size class; other rows say once, few or many, or leave the size out.

cdr3_nt: TGTGCCAGCGGGGGGACAGGGGGCGCGTATTATGAGCAGTACTTC
cdr3_aa: CASGGTGGAYYEQYF
cdr3_length: 15
clone_size: once
j_call: TRBJ2-7
v_call: TRBV2
d_call: TRBD1

cdr3_nt: TGTGCCAGCAGCCCGGGACAGGGTGGGGAGCCCCAGCATTTT
cdr3_aa: CASSPGQGGEPQHF
cdr3_length: 14
clone_size: -
j_call: TRBJ1-5
v_call: TRBV7-9
d_call: TRBD1

cdr3_nt: TGTGCCAGCAGTGATCCAGGGATAATTGGAAACACCATATATTTT
cdr3_aa: CASSDPGIIGNTIYF
cdr3_length: 15
clone_size: few
j_call: TRBJ1-3
v_call: TRBV2
d_call: -

cdr3_nt: TGTGCCAGCAGTATACAGGGGGCTAATGAAAAACTGTTTTTT
cdr3_aa: CASSIQGANEKLFF
cdr3_length: 14
clone_size: -
j_call: TRBJ1-4
v_call: TRBV28
d_call: TRBD1

cdr3_nt: TGTGCCAGCAGAAGAACAGGGGGCGATTGGGCTTTCTTT
cdr3_aa: CASRRTGGDWAFF
cdr3_length: 13
clone_size: -
j_call: TRBJ1-1
v_call: TRBV28
d_call: TRBD1

cdr3_nt: TGTGCCAGCAGCTTATCAGGGTCCGGCTACACCTTC
cdr3_aa: CASSLSGSGYTF
cdr3_length: 12
clone_size: -
j_call: TRBJ1-2
v_call: TRBV7-2
d_call: -

cdr3_nt: TGTGCCAGCAGCTTAGACGTCGGGGAGCTGTTTTTT
cdr3_aa: CASSLDVGELFF
cdr3_length: 12
clone_size: -
j_call: TRBJ2-2
v_call: TRBV11-2
d_call: -

cdr3_nt: TGTGCCAGCAGTTTCCAGGCCGGGGGACCCCACGAGCAGTACTTC
cdr3_aa: CASSFQAGGPHEQYF
cdr3_length: 15
clone_size: -
j_call: TRBJ2-7
v_call: TRBV27
d_call: -

cdr3_nt: TGTGCCACCAGCAGTAGAAGGACTACCAATAACTATGGCTACACCTTC
cdr3_aa: CATSSRRTTNNYGYTF
cdr3_length: 16
clone_size: few
j_call: TRBJ1-2
v_call: TRBV15
d_call: -

cdr3_nt: TGTGCCACCAGTGACGCTGGACAGGGAGTTCGTCACGAGCAGTACTTC
cdr3_aa: CATSDAGQGVRHEQYF
cdr3_length: 16
clone_size: -
j_call: TRBJ2-7
v_call: TRBV24-1
d_call: TRBD1

cdr3_nt: TGTGCCAGTAGTCCTTCGGGAGCGGGGGGGTACCTGCCGCAGTATTTT
cdr3_aa: CASSPSGAGGYLPQYF
cdr3_length: 16
clone_size: -
j_call: TRBJ2-3
v_call: TRBV19
d_call: TRBD2

cdr3_nt: TGTGCCAGCAGTGAATCCGGGCAGCGGGGGTATGGCTACACCTTC
cdr3_aa: CASSESGQRGYGYTF
cdr3_length: 15
clone_size: -
j_call: TRBJ1-2
v_call: TRBV2
d_call: -

cdr3_nt: TGTGCCAGCAGCCTTGTGGGAGCGGGAGGGTTATTGTTCTTC
cdr3_aa: CASSLVGAGGLLFF
cdr3_length: 14
clone_size: -
j_call: TRBJ2-1
v_call: TRBV5-4
d_call: TRBD2

cdr3_nt: TGTGCCAGCAGTTACTCGCGGGAGCAGCCCCAGCATTTT
cdr3_aa: CASSYSREQPQHF
cdr3_length: 13
clone_size: -
j_call: TRBJ1-5
v_call: TRBV6-2/TRBV6-3
d_call: -

cdr3_nt: TGTGCCAGCTCACAACTTCCGGACAGGATAAATTCACCCCTCCACTTT
cdr3_aa: CASSQLPDRINSPLHF
cdr3_length: 16
clone_size: -
j_call: TRBJ1-6
v_call: TRBV18
d_call: TRBD1

cdr3_nt: TGTGCCAGCAGCCTTAGAGAACAGGGGTACGAGCAGTACTTC
cdr3_aa: CASSLREQGYEQYF
cdr3_length: 14
clone_size: -
j_call: TRBJ2-7
v_call: TRBV4-2
d_call: TRBD1

cdr3_nt: TGTGCCAGCAGTTCTGTCGGGACAGGGCTCTCCTACGAGCAGTACTTC
cdr3_aa: CASSSVGTGLSYEQYF
cdr3_length: 16
clone_size: -
j_call: TRBJ2-7
v_call: TRBV6-5
d_call: TRBD1

cdr3_nt: TGTGCCAGCAGCCTTCGATGGGGGGGCTTGGAAAAACTGTTTTTT
cdr3_aa: CASSLRWGGLEKLFF
cdr3_length: 15
clone_size: -
j_call: TRBJ1-4
v_call: TRBV7-9
d_call: -

cdr3_nt: TGTGCCAGCACCCGGCGGGGGAAGGATGGTTCGACCACTGAAGCTTTCTTT
cdr3_aa: CASTRRGKDGSTTEAFF
cdr3_length: 17
clone_size: -
j_call: TRBJ1-1
v_call: TRBV27
d_call: -

cdr3_nt: TGTGCCAGCAGCTTAGGAGGGACAGGGGGCCTCTACGAGCAGTACTTC
cdr3_aa: CASSLGGTGGLYEQYF
cdr3_length: 16
clone_size: -
j_call: TRBJ2-7
v_call: TRBV11-3
d_call: TRBD1

cdr3_nt: TGTGCCAGCAGCCAGGGTATCGGCACAGATACGCAGTATTTT
cdr3_aa: CASSQGIGTDTQYF
cdr3_length: 14
clone_size: -
j_call: TRBJ2-3
v_call: TRBV2
d_call: -

cdr3_nt: TGTGCCAGCAGCTTGGGGCTTCAGGGGTCGGGCACCGGGGAGCTGTTTTTT
cdr3_aa: CASSLGLQGSGTGELFF
cdr3_length: 17
clone_size: -
j_call: TRBJ2-2
v_call: TRBV7-9
d_call: -